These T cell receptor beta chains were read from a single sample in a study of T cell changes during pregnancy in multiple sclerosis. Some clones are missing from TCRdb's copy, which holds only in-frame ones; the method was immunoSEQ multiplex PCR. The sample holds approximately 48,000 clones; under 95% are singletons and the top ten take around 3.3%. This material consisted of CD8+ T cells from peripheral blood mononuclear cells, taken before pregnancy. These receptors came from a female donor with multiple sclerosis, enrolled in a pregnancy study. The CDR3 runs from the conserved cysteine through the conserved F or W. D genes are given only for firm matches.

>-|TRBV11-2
CASSLGAGADEQYF
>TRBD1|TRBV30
CAWSEDRANF
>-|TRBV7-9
CASSLEAATEQYF
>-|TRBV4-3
CASSPAGEGYGYTF
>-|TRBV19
CASTSGYGYTF
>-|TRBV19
CASSTSFQGPANEKLFF
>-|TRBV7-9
CASSLVSNYGYTF
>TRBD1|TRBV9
CASSPRTGIGYTF
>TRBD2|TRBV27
CASSPQTSGGNEQYF
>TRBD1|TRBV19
CASSIIDRDVQPQHF
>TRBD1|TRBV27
CASRLAGGRNEQFF
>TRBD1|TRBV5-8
CASSPRTGVINEQFF
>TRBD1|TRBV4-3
CASSQVGQGGLYGYTF
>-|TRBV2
CASSRTHLDSNSNQPQHF
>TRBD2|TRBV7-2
CASSLSGGPSDTQYF
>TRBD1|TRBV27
CASSLSVGTVAEAFF